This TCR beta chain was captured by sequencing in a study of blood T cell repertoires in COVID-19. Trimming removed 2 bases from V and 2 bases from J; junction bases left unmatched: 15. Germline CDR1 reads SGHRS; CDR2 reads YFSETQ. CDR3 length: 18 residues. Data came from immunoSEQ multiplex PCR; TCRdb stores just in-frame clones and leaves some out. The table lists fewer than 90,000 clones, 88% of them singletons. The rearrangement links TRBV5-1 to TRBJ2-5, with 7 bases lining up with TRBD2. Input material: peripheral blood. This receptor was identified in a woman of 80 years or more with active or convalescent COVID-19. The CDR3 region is CASSLAPLGGGLQETQYF. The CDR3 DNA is TGCGCCAGCAGCTTAGCCCCCCTCGGGGGAGGGCTACAAGAGACCCAGTACTTC.